This passage covers 19 T cell receptor beta chains from one sample sequenced in a study of high-grade serous ovarian cancer treatment subgroups. Libraries were prepared by immunoSEQ multiplex PCR; TCRdb keeps only in-frame clonotypes and omits some of them. The sample lists roughly 12,000 clones; roughly 87% were seen once. Tumor tissue was taken before any definitive surgery or chemotherapy was given. The material sequenced was tumor tissue. These receptors all come from a human donor with high-grade serous ovarian cancer.

The chain carries TRBV7-2 and TRBJ2-7; no reliable D call. In germline, CDR1 is SGHTA, CDR2 FQGNSA. The CDR3 loop spans 12 amino acids. V was trimmed by 5 bases and J by 6 bases, leaving 11 bases between them. CDR3 nucleotides: TGTGCCAGCAGCAAGACGAATGGCGAGCAGTACTTC. This encodes CASSKTNGEQYF.

The gene calls are TRBV4-1 and TRBJ1-1, with D unresolved. The CDR3 contains 12 residues. The V end lost 3 bases, the J end lost 3 bases, and 5 bases lay between the germline ends. From germline, CDR1 is MGHRA and CDR2 YSYEKL. The CDR3 region has the DNA TGCGCCAGCAGCCAGGCGTACACTGAAGCTTTCTTT. This codes for CASSQAYTEAFF.

The gene calls are TRBV5-4 and TRBJ2-5, with D perhaps TRBD2 (5 bases). The CDR3 runs 13 residues. CDR1 is SGHNT and CDR2 is YYREEE in the germline V gene (reference sequence). V lost 2 bases and J 4 bases, leaving 9 bases between the germline ends. The CDR3 region has the DNA TGTGCCAGCAGCTTAACTGGGAGAGAGACCCAGTACTTC. It translates to CASSLTGRETQYF.

This chain uses TRBV9 with TRBJ2-1; TRBD2 agrees at 11 bases. Germline V CDR1 and CDR2: SGDLS, YYNGEE. Trimming took 4 bases from V and 5 from J; bases not matched to a gene: 2. The CDR3 is made up of 14 amino acids. The CDR3 coding sequence is TGTGCCAGCAGCTCGGGACTAGCGGACAATGAGCAGTTCTTC. The encoded protein is CASSSGLADNEQFF. Full variable domain (missing parts from reference TRBV9 and TRBJ2-1): DSGVTQTPKHLITATGQRVTLRCSPRSGDLSVYWYQQSLDQGLQFLIQYYNGEERAKGNILERFSAQQFPDLHSELNLSSLELGDSALYFCASSSGLADNEQFFGPGTRLTVL.

The chain is built from TRBV19 and TRBJ1-5; the D is unclear. The CDR3 has 15 residues. Germline assignment: CDR1 LNHDA and CDR2 SQIVND (reference sequence). V was clipped by 1 base and J by 0 bases, with 7 bases between them. This CDR3 is CASSIGRGSNQPQHF. CDR3 DNA sequence: TGTGCCAGTAGTATAGGTCGGGGTAGCAATCAGCCCCAGCATTTT.

The chain links TRBV13 to TRBJ2-7, with D uncertain. The CDR3 is 14 amino acids. Trimming removed 2 bases at V and 2 bases at J, with 10 bases between. Germline loops: CDR1 PRHDT, CDR2 FYEKMQ (reference sequence). CDR3 sequence (DNA): TGTGCCAGCAGCTTAAGGTTGCGTACCTACGAGCAGTACTTC. Protein product: CASSLRLRTYEQYF.

V gene TRBV30 combines with J gene TRBJ2-1, with D perhaps being TRBD1 or TRBD2 (5 bases each). CDR1 is GTSNPN, CDR2 SVGIG, per germline (reference sequence). Between the trimmed V and J ends, which lost 2 bases and 7 bases, there was a span of 21 bases. The length of the CDR3 is 16 residues. CDR3 sequence reads: CAWSHPGRQRGNEQFF. The CDR3 bases are TGTGCCTGGAGTCACCCGGGACGGCAAAGGGGTAATGAGCAGTTCTTC. Looking up the rest from reference TRBV30 and TRBJ2-1 gives the full variable domain: SQTIHQWPATLVQPVGSPLSLECTVEGTSNPNLYWYRQAAGRGLQLLFYSVGIGQISSEVPQNLSASRPQDRQFILSSKKLLLSDSGFYLCAWSHPGRQRGNEQFFGPGTRLTVL.

This sequence joins TRBV10-2 and TRBJ2-2, with TRBD2 matching over 9 bases. The CDR3 extends over 16 amino acids. The germline V gene encodes CDR1 WSHSY and CDR2 SAAADI. The ends lost 6 bases at V and 0 bases at J; junction bases unmatched: 5. The CDR3 sequence is CASSGGTSSNTGELFF. The CDR3 nucleotides are TGCGCCAGCAGCGGTGGGACTAGCTCGAACACCGGGGAGCTGTTTTTT.

There are a few counts of this clone. The chain carries TRBV12-1 and TRBJ1-5; the table calls TRBD1, which could not be checked here. TRBV12-1 is shown as a pseudogene. This CDR3 contains 18 residues. This CDR3 is CASSFVPPGQSDNQPQHF. The CDR3 DNA sequence: TGTGCCAGCAGCTTTGTCCCGCCCGGACAGTCAGACAATCAGCCCCAGCATTTT.

The rearrangement joins TRBV19 to TRBJ2-7; 8 bases agree with TRBD2. Germline V CDR1 and CDR2: LNHDA, SQIVND (reference sequence). Trimming took 4 bases from V and 4 from J; bases not matched to a gene: 6. This CDR3 comprises 14 residues. The CDR3 spells CASSRAGASYEQYF. The CDR3, as DNA: TGTGCCAGTAGTAGAGCGGGAGCGTCATACGAGCAGTACTTC.

This chain joins TRBV15 and TRBJ2-1; D remains unclear. The CDR3 has 14 amino acids. Germline V gene sequence: CDR1 LNHNV, CDR2 YYDKDF (reference sequence). Trimming removed 6 bases at V and 1 base at J, with 10 bases between. CDR3 residues: CATRRTDSYNEQFF. CDR3 bases: TGTGCCACCAGACGTACAGATTCCTACAATGAGCAGTTCTTC.

The chain combines TRBV29-1 with TRBJ2-5, with D possibly TRBD2 on 6 matching bases. The tail of the sequence fits TRBJ2-7 better, so the J call may be wrong. In germline, CDR1 is SQVTM, CDR2 ANQGSEA. The CDR3 extends over 14 amino acids. Here the CDR3 DNA reads TGCAGCGCTTCCCGGGGTAGCGGTACGGACGAGCAGTACTTC. Translating gives CSASRGSGTDEQYF.

This clone was seen just once. This sequence joins TRBV27 and TRBJ2-7; 9 bases fit TRBD1. This CDR3 has 15 amino acids. The junction had 10 bases not matched to a gene; V was cut back by 5 bases and J by 5 bases. CDR1 and CDR2 from the germline V gene are MNHEY and SMNVEV (reference sequence). This CDR3 reads CASSPTGTGSNEQYF. The DNA of the CDR3 is TGTGCCAGCAGTCCGACCGGGACAGGGAGTAACGAGCAGTACTTC.

V gene TRBV11-2 combines with J gene TRBJ1-1; D unclear. This CDR3 comprises 13 residues. Germline-derived CDR1 and CDR2 are SGHAT and FQNNGV. V dropped 5 bases and J dropped 1 base, with 8 bases sitting between them. CDR3 protein: CASSPRTNTEAFF. CDR3 coding DNA: TGTGCCAGCAGCCCGCGGACGAACACTGAAGCTTTCTTT.

V is TRBV19 and J is TRBJ2-7; D uncertain. The V end was cut by 3 bases, the J end by 2 bases, with 5 bases between. Germline CDR1 LNHDA, CDR2 SQIVND (reference sequence). CDR3 length: 12 residues. The CDR3 loop reads CASSIGTYEQYF. CDR3 nucleotides: TGTGCCAGTAGTATTGGCACCTACGAGCAGTACTTC.

The chain uses TRBV11-1 and TRBJ2-7; 9 nucleotides align to TRBD1. The length of the CDR3 is 15 residues. V shed 5 bases, J shed 5 bases, and the junction held 10 bases outside the gene matches. The germline CDR1 and CDR2 sequences are SGHAT and FQDESV (reference sequence). The DNA of the CDR3 is TGTGCCAGCAGCCACCGGGACAGGGTCTGGGACGAGCAGTACTTC. Encoded protein: CASSHRDRVWDEQYF.

This clone came up once. V is TRBV18 and J is TRBJ2-3; 10 bases fit TRBD2. V lost 3 bases to trimming and J lost 1 base; unmatched junction nucleotides: 4. Per germline, CDR1 KGHSH and CDR2 LQKENI. The CDR3 covers 16 residues. This CDR3 reads CASSPLGTSGTDTQYF. The CDR3 DNA follows: TGTGCCAGCTCACCCCTCGGGACTAGCGGCACAGATACGCAGTATTTT.

The rearrangement uses TRBV6-1 and TRBJ2-5, with 8 positions matching TRBD1. Matching the DNA end better, TRBJ2-7 makes the J call doubtful. The CDR3 has 14 amino acids. In germline, CDR1 is MNHNS, CDR2 SASEGT. Written as DNA, the CDR3 is TGTGCCAGCAGTGGGACAGGGAGAAGGTACGAGCAGTACTTC. Amino acid sequence: CASSGTGRRYEQYF.

This chain uses TRBV11-2 with TRBJ2-1, with 13 bases that match TRBD2. The CDR3 covers 15 residues. CDR1 and CDR2 from the germline V gene are SGHAT and FQNNGV. The trim removed 6 bases at V and 5 bases at J, leaving 4 bases unmatched. CDR3 sequence (DNA): TGTGCCAGCAGGGGACTAGCGGGGATTAACAATGAGCAGTTCTTC. Its protein is CASRGLAGINNEQFF.